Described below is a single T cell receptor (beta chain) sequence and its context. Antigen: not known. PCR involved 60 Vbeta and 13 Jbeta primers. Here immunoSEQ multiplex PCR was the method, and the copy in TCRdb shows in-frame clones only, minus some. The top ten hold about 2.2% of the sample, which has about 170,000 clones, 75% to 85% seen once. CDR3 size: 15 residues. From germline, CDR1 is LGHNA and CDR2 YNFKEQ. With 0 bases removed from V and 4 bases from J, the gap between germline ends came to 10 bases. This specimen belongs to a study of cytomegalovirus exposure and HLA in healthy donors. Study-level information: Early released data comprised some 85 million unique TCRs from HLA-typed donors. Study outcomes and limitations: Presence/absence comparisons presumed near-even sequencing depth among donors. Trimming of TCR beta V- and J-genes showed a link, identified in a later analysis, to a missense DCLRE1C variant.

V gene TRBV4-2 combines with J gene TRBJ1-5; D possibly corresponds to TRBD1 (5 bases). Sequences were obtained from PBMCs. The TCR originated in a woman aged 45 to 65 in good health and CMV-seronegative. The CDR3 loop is CASSQDQDKNQPQHF. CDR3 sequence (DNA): TGTGCCAGCAGCCAAGATCAGGACAAAAATCAGCCCCAGCATTTT.